Listed here are 17 T cell receptor beta chains from one sample, sequenced in a study of response to subunit inactivated influenza vaccine. A single record per CDR3 protein comes from TCRdb applying MiXCR to the RT-PCR reads. Of approximately 680,000 distinct CDR3 sequences listed, 15% to 19% are singletons. This material consisted of PBMCs from blood, taken 11 to 12 days after vaccination. Receptor source: a man aged 50-60 years who received an inactivated influenza vaccine.

At least ten counts were recorded for this clonotype. The J gene is TRBJ1-5, the V gene TRBV28; the match to TRBD1 covers 9 bases. Germline CDR1 is MDHEN and CDR2 is SYDVKM. CDR3 size: 15 residues. The ends lost 8 bases at V and 5 bases at J; junction bases unmatched: 10. This CDR3 is CASDYTNRGHQPQHF. The CDR3, as DNA: TGTGCCAGCGACTACACTAACAGGGGGCATCAGCCCCAGCATTTT. The variable domain in full, with the rest retrieved from reference TRBV28 and TRBJ1-5, is DVKVTQSSRYLVKRTGEKVFLECVQDMDHENMFWYRQDPGLGLRLIYFSYDVKMKEKGDIPEGYSVSREKKERFSLILESASTNQTSMYLCASDYTNRGHQPQHFGDGTRLSIL.

This clonotype has more than one count but fewer than ten. CDR3 loop: CASSPHPGLAFEQFF. The CDR3 DNA sequence: TGTGCCAGCAGCCCGCACCCGGGACTAGCGTTTGAGCAGTTCTTC. The chain uses TRBV7-8 and TRBJ2-1; TRBD2 matches at 10 bases. The CDR3 is 15 residues long. Germline V gene sequence: CDR1 SGHVS, CDR2 FQNEAQ. The V gene end was trimmed by 5 bases and the J gene end by 9 bases; junction bases not matched to a gene: 10.

This clonotype was detected only a few times. This CDR3 is CASSVQGGDGYTF. CDR3 DNA: TGTGCCAGCAGTGTACAGGGCGGCGATGGCTACACCTTC. V gene TRBV6-1 combines with J gene TRBJ1-2; TRBD1 might be the D (6 bases). The germline V and J ends were trimmed by 4 bases and 6 bases, with 12 bases remaining between them. CDR3 length: 13 residues. Per germline, CDR1 MNHNS and CDR2 SASEGT.

This clonotype was counted only a few times. V usage is TRBV5-6 and J usage is TRBJ2-2; 12 bases are a match to TRBD1. This CDR3 comprises 17 residues. V lost 4 bases to trimming and J lost 4 bases; unmatched junction nucleotides: 8. In germline, CDR1 is SGHDT, CDR2 YYEEEE. CDR3 in DNA: TGTGCCAGCAGCCACCGGGACAGGGGGCGAGGCACCGGGGAGCTGTTTTTT. Encoded protein: CASSHRDRGRGTGELFF.

The V and J genes are TRBV28 and TRBJ1-1; 7 bases are a match to TRBD1. The junction had 3 bases not matched to a gene; V was cut back by 3 bases and J by 8 bases. The CDR3 contains 12 residues. CDR1 is MDHEN and CDR2 is SYDVKM in the germline V gene. The CDR3 bases are TGTGCCAGCAGTTTTAGGGGGCTCGAAGCTTTCTTT. Translating it yields CASSFRGLEAFF.

V is TRBV28 and J is TRBJ2-5; TRBD1 aligns across 10 bases. The CDR3 is 15 residues long. The germline V gene encodes CDR1 MDHEN and CDR2 SYDVKM. Germline trimming cut 7 bases from V and 5 bases from J; bases unmatched to any gene: 10. CDR3 bases: TGTGCCAGCACCTTGACAGGGGGCTTAAAGGAGACCCAGTACTTC. Residues: CASTLTGGLKETQYF.

In its sample, this clonotype was seen a few times. The CDR3 sequence: CSAQRPAGGRSTDTQYF. Here the CDR3 DNA reads TGCAGTGCACAAAGGCCCGCGGGAGGGCGGAGCACAGATACGCAGTATTTT. The chain couples TRBV20-1 to TRBJ2-3, with TRBD2 matching 9 bases. The V gene's germline CDR1 is DFQATT and CDR2 SNEGSKA (reference sequence). The length of the CDR3 is 17 residues. After removal of 6 bases from V and 0 bases from J, the junction contained 13 bases not matched to a gene.

This clonotype was counted a few times. The V and J genes are TRBV9 and TRBJ2-2; D is undetermined. This CDR3 contains 16 residues. CDR1 and CDR2 from the germline V gene are SGDLS and YYNGEE. V was clipped by 0 bases and J by 4 bases, with 13 bases between them. The CDR3 here is CASSVDGSGSTGELFF. The CDR3 region has the DNA TGTGCCAGCAGCGTAGACGGCAGTGGATCCACCGGGGAGCTGTTTTTT.

The chain links TRBV29-1 to TRBJ2-3; TRBD2 agrees at 14 bases. This CDR3 region has 18 residues. V lost 3 bases, J lost 3 bases, and 11 bases stayed unmatched. The germline CDR1 and CDR2 sequences are SQVTM and ANQGSEA. The CDR3 sequence: CSVDNPSGTSGRTDTQYF. The CDR3 region has the DNA TGCAGCGTTGATAATCCCTCCGGGACTAGCGGGAGAACAGATACGCAGTATTTT.

This chain uses TRBV7-9 with TRBJ2-5; 8 bases map to TRBD1. The J segment lost 5 bases and the V segment lost 3 bases, leaving 8 bases of the junction unmatched. This CDR3 comprises 15 residues. Germline CDR1 reads SEHNR; CDR2 reads FQNEAQ (reference sequence). CDR3 DNA sequence: TGTGCCAGCAGCTTGGATGCAGGGGGCCGTGAGACCCAGTACTTC. Its translation is CASSLDAGGRETQYF.

The chain joins TRBV6-2 or TRBV6-3 to TRBJ2-5; no clear D gene. The CDR3 has 10 amino acids. Per the germline V gene, CDR1 is MNHEY and CDR2 is SVGEGT. Trimming took 6 bases from V and 6 from J, leaving 5 bases between them. This chain's CDR3 is CASSGQTQYF. The CDR3 DNA sequence: TGTGCCAGCAGCGGGCAGACCCAGTACTTC.

This chain uses TRBV5-6 with TRBJ2-5; D possibly uses TRBD1 or TRBD2 (5 bases each). The CDR3 extends over 15 amino acids. V was shortened by 1 base and J by 3 bases, with 13 bases between the two germline ends. The germline V gene encodes CDR1 SGHDT and CDR2 YYEEEE. CDR3 sequence: CASSLTGRTEETQYF. The CDR3 DNA is TGTGCCAGCAGCTTGACGGGGCGGACGGAAGAGACCCAGTACTTC.

This clonotype was seen only a few times. The chain uses TRBV10-3 and TRBJ2-1, with D maybe TRBD2 (6 bases). Trimming pared 5 bases from V and 0 bases from J, leaving 8 bases between. This CDR3 is built from 14 residues. Germline V CDR1 and CDR2: ENHRY, SYGVKD. CDR3 region: CAISPEGSYNEQFF. CDR3 bases: TGTGCCATCAGTCCGGAGGGCTCCTACAATGAGCAGTTCTTC.

Many counts were recorded for this clonotype. The chain links TRBV7-2 to TRBJ1-5; maybe TRBD1 (6 bases). Trimming shortened V by 4 bases and J by 7 bases, and 11 bases separated the two germline ends. Per the germline V gene, CDR1 is SGHTA and CDR2 is FQGNSA. CDR3 length equals 13 residues. The DNA of the CDR3 is TGTGCCAGCAGCTCGGGAGGGGGACAGCCCCAGCATTTT. It is translated as CASSSGGGQPQHF.

The CDR3 DNA reads TGCAGTGCTGCTGAATCTAGCGGTAATAGCTACGAGCAGTACTTC. Translating it yields CSAAESSGNSYEQYF. The chain couples TRBV20-1 to TRBJ2-7; the match to TRBD2 covers 7 bases. The length of the CDR3 is 15 residues. The V and J ends lost 5 bases and 3 bases, in that order; junction bases with no gene match: 13. CDR1 is DFQATT, CDR2 SNEGSKA, per germline (reference sequence).

Many counts were recorded for this clonotype. This sequence joins TRBV6-5 and TRBJ1-5; D call uncertain. V lost 0 bases, J lost 4 bases, and 7 bases lay in between. The CDR3 is 14 residues long. Germline V gives CDR1 MNHEY, CDR2 SVGAGI. In DNA, the CDR3 is TGTGCCAGCAGTTACTCTCCCGGGAATCAGCCCCAGCATTTT. Its protein is CASSYSPGNQPQHF.

This clonotype was counted many times. The chain carries TRBV29-1 and TRBJ2-1; a weak D match, TRBD2 (5 bases). Germline V lookup: CDR1 SQVTM, CDR2 ANQGSEA. This CDR3 has 11 residues. Trimming cost V 4 bases and J 10 bases, with 11 bases left between them. The CDR3 nucleotides read TGCAGCGTTGTGCGGACGGGAGAGCAGTTCTTC. Encoded protein: CSVVRTGEQFF.